The rows below give T cell receptor beta chains drawn from one sample of a study of T cells after yellow fever vaccination. TCRdb reprocessed the 5' RACE reads via MiXCR and lists one record per CDR3 protein. The repertoire has fewer than 85,000 distinct CDR3 sequences, almost 8% of them found once; the top ten carry roughly two fifths. Source: CD8+ T cells sorted from PBMCs, taken on the day of the yellow fever booster vaccination. Source of these receptors: a man aged 25 to 40 who received the YFV17D yellow fever vaccine. The CDR3 runs from the conserved cysteine through the conserved F or W. The order of the fields is clone size, D gene, J gene, V gene, CDR3 protein, CDR3 DNA. A D gene is named only where the DNA matches it firmly. Size values are once, few and many counts, or a class for expanded clones, and some rows have none.

-,TRBD1,TRBJ2-5,TRBV28,CASVPRDRLPETQYF,TGTGCCAGCGTGCCCCGGGACAGGTTACCGGAGACCCAGTACTTC
few,-,TRBJ1-2,TRBV11-2,CASSLDLSANYGYTF,TGTGCCAGCAGCTTAGATTTATCCGCTAACTATGGCTACACCTTC
few,TRBD2,TRBJ2-1,TRBV3-1,CACSHETVSGDNEQFF,TGTGCCTGCAGCCACGAGACGGTAAGCGGGGATAATGAGCAGTTCTTC
many,TRBD2,TRBJ2-7,TRBV12-3/TRBV12-4,CASSFGLAVLYEQYF,TGTGCCAGCAGCTTCGGACTAGCGGTTCTCTACGAGCAGTACTTC
many,-,TRBJ2-7,TRBV27,CASSLSGLTYEQYF,TGTGCCAGCAGTTTATCGGGCTTAACCTACGAGCAGTACTTC
-,-,TRBJ2-3,TRBV9,CASSPNPQVSTDTQYF,TGTGCCAGCAGCCCAAACCCGCAGGTTAGCACAGATACGCAGTATTTT
few,TRBD2,TRBJ2-1,TRBV6-2/TRBV6-3,CASSLWTSEYNEQFF,TGTGCCAGCAGCCTCTGGACTAGCGAGTACAATGAGCAGTTCTTC
-,TRBD2,TRBJ2-3,TRBV5-1,CASSMTSGSFADTQYF,TGCGCCAGCAGCATGACTAGCGGGAGCTTCGCAGATACGCAGTATTTT
-,TRBD1,TRBJ2-7,TRBV29-1,CSVVLDRASYEQYF,TGCAGCGTTGTATTGGACAGGGCCTCCTACGAGCAGTACTTC
few,TRBD1,TRBJ2-1,TRBV19,CASTTGFYNEQFF,TGTGCCAGTACGACAGGGTTCTACAATGAGCAGTTCTTC
few,-,TRBJ2-1,TRBV29-1,CSVVRSVGFRQQDNEQFF,TGCAGCGTCGTCCGGTCGGTAGGATTTAGACAGCAGGACAATGAGCAGTTCTTC
few,TRBD2,TRBJ2-6,TRBV7-3,CASSRGLAESSGANVLTF,TGTGCCAGCAGCCGAGGACTAGCGGAGAGCTCTGGGGCCAACGTCCTGACTTTC
few,-,TRBJ1-1,TRBV7-9,CASSFPNNLRNTEAFF,TGTGCCAGCAGCTTTCCTAATAACTTAAGGAACACTGAAGCTTTCTTT
-,-,TRBJ1-2,TRBV19,CASSMEDTNYGYTF,TGTGCCAGTAGTATGGAGGACACTAACTATGGCTACACCTTC
-,-,TRBJ2-7,TRBV14,CASSQGRSLTYRVPSYEQYF,TGTGCCAGCAGCCAGGGGCGTTCTCTTACGTACAGGGTGCCCTCCTACGAGCAGTACTTC
-,-,TRBJ2-5,TRBV7-9,CASSLGQLGLQETQYF,TGTGCCAGCAGCCTGGGGCAATTGGGACTCCAAGAGACCCAGTACTTC
-,-,TRBJ2-1,TRBV20-1,CSASDYNEQFF,TGCAGTGCTAGCGACTACAATGAGCAGTTCTTC
-,TRBD2,TRBJ2-7,TRBV5-1,CASRPSGTIHYEQYF,TGCGCCAGCAGACCCAGCGGGACGATACATTACGAGCAGTACTTC
few,-,TRBJ2-7,TRBV30,CAWSGVTGYEQYF,TGTGCCTGGAGCGGAGTGACTGGGTACGAGCAGTACTTC
few,TRBD2,TRBJ2-3,TRBV7-9,CASSAVLAGVPDTQYF,TGTGCCAGCAGCGCCGTGCTAGCGGGAGTGCCAGATACGCAGTATTTT
few,-,TRBJ2-7,TRBV7-9,CASSSPPAGLRPYEQYF,TGTGCCAGCAGCTCACCCCCAGCGGGCCTCAGGCCCTACGAGCAGTACTTC
-,-,TRBJ1-4,TRBV7-9,CASSSGAGATNEKLFF,TGTGCCAGCAGCAGCGGGGCTGGTGCAACTAATGAAAAACTGTTTTTT
many,TRBD1,TRBJ2-5,TRBV12-3/TRBV12-4,CASSLGGQETQYF,TGTGCCAGCAGTTTAGGGGGACAGGAGACCCAGTACTTC
many,TRBD1,TRBJ1-1,TRBV27,CAIHPGQTNTEAFF,TGTGCCATCCATCCGGGACAGACGAACACTGAAGCTTTCTTT
-,-,TRBJ2-1,TRBV29-1,CSVEGGLEQFF,TGCAGCGTTGAAGGTGGGCTAGAGCAGTTCTTC
-,-,TRBJ2-5,TRBV28,CASSLGPGTAQHF,TGTGCCAGCAGTTTAGGGCCCGGTACGGCCCAGCACTTC
few,TRBD2,TRBJ2-7,TRBV5-1,CASSPTSGLYEQYF,TGCGCCAGCAGCCCGACTAGCGGACTCTACGAGCAGTACTTC
-,-,TRBJ1-4,TRBV7-7,CASSLAPGAPNEKLFF,TGTGCCAGCAGCTTAGCGCCAGGGGCCCCTAATGAAAAACTGTTTTTT
few,TRBD1,TRBJ2-7,TRBV20-1,CSAEGDRGGYEQYF,TGCAGTGCCGAGGGGGACAGGGGAGGCTACGAGCAGTACTTC
many,-,TRBJ2-3,TRBV6-2/TRBV6-3,CASSSWSGSTDTQYF,TGTGCCAGCAGTTCCTGGAGCGGGAGCACAGATACGCAGTATTTT
-,-,TRBJ1-5,TRBV19,CASSPGMGNQPQHF,TGTGCCAGTAGTCCAGGGATGGGCAATCAGCCCCAGCATTTT
few,-,TRBJ2-5,TRBV7-2,CASSPLGTQYF,TGTGCCAGCAGCCCCCTAGGGACCCAGTACTTC